A single T cell receptor beta chain is shown here with its context. Its target antigen remains unknown. No much larger clone exists at a distance of one base, and base qualities are not known. The sample is drawn from a study of control samples from healthy donors and cancer patients (dated by TCRdb to 2019 to 2021). The receptor library was made with the immunoSEQ multiplex PCR assay. TCRdb retrieved this table from immuneACCESS and kept in-frame rearrangements only. Not all clones are present; in checked studies, unresolved V genes account for under half, and no reason is known for the remainder. The sample table contains some 250,000 clones; only one count was recorded for roughly 87% of them. The ten most abundant clones make up approximately 12% of the sample. The TCR comes from a woman between 55 and 75 years old with lung cancer. Sequences were obtained from PBMCs.

The nucleotide sequence is given as TGCAGCGGGGGGACTAGCGGGAGGACCTACAATGAGCAGTTCTTC. It encodes CSGGTSGRTYNEQFF. The V and J genes are TRBV29-1 and TRBJ2-1; 15 bases in between match TRBD2. Reading the germline V gene gives CDR1 SQVTM and CDR2 ANQGSEA. The cysteine opens and the phenylalanine closes a CDR3 of 15 amino acids. The sequence is cut down to CDR3 DNA, 45 bases in frame from base 1. At the junction V is shortened by 7 bases and J by 2 bases; bases outside the gene matches: 3.